This T cell receptor beta chain was found in a study of post-analysis software for immune sequencing data. Study-level background: Some patients lacked subtype; others had relapsing-remitting, secondary progressive or progressive-relapsing disease.

Study-wide results and limits: The authors found that F measure strongly co-clustered same-batch samples. In multiple sclerosis, normalized Chao1 diversity was significantly below that of controls. A few TRBV segments appeared more often in patients than in controls, and TRBV5-6, TRBV5-1 and TRBV20-1 were among these.

Regarding this clonotype: Antigen: not known. At one of its ends the junction is not consistent with the germline gene, which may arise from a read error.

The CDR3 is 10 amino acids. From germline, CDR1 is MGHDK and CDR2 SYGVNS. TCR beta cDNA libraries had unique molecular identifiers. Out of about 0.9 to 11 million T cells, a few hundred thousand cDNA molecules were generated. MiXCR, run by TCRdb on the PCR reads, gives a single entry per CDR3 protein. The sample carries hundreds of thousands of distinct CDR3 sequences, 25% to 30% recorded once. The chain carries TRBV25-1 and TRBJ1-2, with D unclear. The source of this sequence is a girl between 10 and 17 years old with multiple sclerosis. The specimen sequenced was blood. As DNA, the CDR3 is TGTGCCAGCAGTGATAGTGGCCACACCTTC. Translated: CASSDSGHTF.